This TCR beta chain emerged from a study of blood T cell repertoires in COVID-19. The CDR3 consists of 17 residues. CDR1 SQVTM and CDR2 ANQGSEA come from the germline V gene. Trimming at V came to 6 bases and at J to 0 bases, leaving 13 bases not matched to a gene. The method was immunoSEQ multiplex PCR; TCRdb's version includes in-frame clones alone and lacks a portion of them. The sample has about 260,000 clones; around four fifths are singletons. This clone came up once. The source is a man in his 60s who had recovered from COVID-19. What was sequenced was peripheral blood. The V gene is TRBV29-1, the J gene TRBJ1-1; 10 bases line up with TRBD1. The CDR3 protein is CSVTSRTGGTMNTEAFF. CDR3 nucleotides: TGCAGCGTGACAAGCAGGACAGGGGGGACCATGAACACTGAAGCTTTCTTT.